These T cell receptor beta chains were read from a single sample in a study of B cell selection in AIRE deficiency. The protocol was immunoSEQ multiplex PCR, while the TCRdb copy is restricted to in-frame clones and leaves out a portion. The sample carries 12,000 to 15,000 clones, about 92% recorded once. The specimen was Tregs sorted from PBMCs. Receptor source: a human donor with AIRE deficiency. CDR3s include the opening cysteine and the closing phenylalanine or tryptophan. The D gene is left open where the match is weak. Some rows have no size entry. The others give once, few or many, or a class for an expanded clone.

clone_size,v_call,d_call,j_call,cdr3_length,cdr3_nt,cdr3_aa
-,TRBV4-3,TRBD1,TRBJ2-1,16,TGCGCCAGCAGCCCAGTGACAGGGCCCCTAGTGGGAGAGCAGTTCTTC,CASSPVTGPLVGEQFF
-,TRBV28,-,TRBJ2-1,13,TGTGCCAGCAGGCAAACGGGCCTAAATGAGCAGTTCTTC,CASRQTGLNEQFF
-,TRBV23-1,TRBD1,TRBJ1-5,16,TGCGCCAGCAGTCCCCCCCCGGGACAGGGGCATCAGCCCCAGCATTTT,CASSPPPGQGHQPQHF
-,TRBV5-6,-,TRBJ1-5,14,TGTGCCAGCAGCTTCCAGGCAGGGGATCAGCCCCAGCATTTT,CASSFQAGDQPQHF
-,TRBV30,-,TRBJ1-4,15,TGTGCCTGGAGTGTACCATCAGCTCTCAGCGAAAAACTGTTTTTT,CAWSVPSALSEKLFF
-,TRBV5-4,TRBD2,TRBJ2-1,14,TGTGCCAGCAGCACCGGGGGAGGGCTCTATGAGCAGTTCTTC,CASSTGGGLYEQFF
-,TRBV19,-,TRBJ1-4,13,TGTGCCAGTAGCTACAGACTTAATGAAAAACTGTTTTTT,CASSYRLNEKLFF
-,TRBV28,-,TRBJ2-1,13,TGTGCCAGCGTCTGGACAGACTACAATGAGCAGTTCTTC,CASVWTDYNEQFF
-,TRBV7-2,-,TRBJ1-5,16,TGTGCCAGCAGCTTAGGTTCCCCGGGCTGGGGGCAGCCCCAGCATTTT,CASSLGSPGWGQPQHF
-,TRBV15,TRBD2,TRBJ2-5,15,TGTGCCACCAGCAGGTCGCACGGGAGGCAAGAGACCCAGTACTTC,CATSRSHGRQETQYF
few,TRBV7-9,-,TRBJ2-5,15,TGTGCCAGCAGCGTCGACGGGACGGCAAAAGAGACCCAGTACTTC,CASSVDGTAKETQYF
once,TRBV30,TRBD1,TRBJ2-7,16,TGTGCCTGCGACGCCAATACAGGGACAGGAGCCTACGAGCAGTACTTC,CACDANTGTGAYEQYF
-,TRBV6-5,TRBD1,TRBJ2-7,15,TGTGCCAGCAGCTCCGGACAGGGGGGGATGTACGAGCAGTACTTC,CASSSGQGGMYEQYF
once,TRBV6-9,-,TRBJ2-6,16,TGTGCCAGCAGTTACGCTGGGTCTGCTGGGGCCAACGTCCTGACTTTC,CASSYAGSAGANVLTF
once,TRBV19,-,TRBJ2-6,16,TGTGCCAGTACGGAGGGGGCTATAGCTGGGGCCAACGTCCTGACTTTC,CASTEGAIAGANVLTF
-,TRBV11-2,-,TRBJ2-7,14,TGTGCCAGCAGCTTACTTCAGGGTTTCTACGAGCAGTACTTC,CASSLLQGFYEQYF
-,TRBV4-2,-,TRBJ1-3,13,TGTGCCAGCAGCTTGGTGGTACGAAACACCATATATTTT,CASSLVVRNTIYF
-,TRBV7-9,TRBD1,TRBJ1-4,18,TGTGCCAGCAGCACCTGGAGGCAGGGGGCGAAGGGTAATGAAAAACTGTTTTTT,CASSTWRQGAKGNEKLFF
-,TRBV11-3,-,TRBJ2-7,12,TGTGCCAGCAGCCAGAGCTCCTACGAGCAGTACTTC,CASSQSSYEQYF
once,TRBV28,-,TRBJ2-3,13,TGTGCCAGCAGTTCCGGTTACACAGATACGCAGTATTTT,CASSSGYTDTQYF
-,TRBV5-1,-,TRBJ1-3,14,TGCGCCAGCAGCTTGGGGCAGCCCGGAAACACCATATATTTT,CASSLGQPGNTIYF
-,TRBV10-2,-,TRBJ1-5,18,TGCGCCAGCAGGGGGGTGGAAGAACCGTTAAATAGCAATCAGCCCCAGCATTTT,CASRGVEEPLNSNQPQHF
-,TRBV5-4,-,TRBJ2-1,14,TGTGCCAGCAGCTTGGGTGGGGAGTGGGATGAGCAGTTCTTC,CASSLGGEWDEQFF
-,TRBV5-1,TRBD1,TRBJ1-2,14,TGCGCCAGCAGCTCTTTCCAGGGGGCGCGGGGCTACACCTTC,CASSSFQGARGYTF
once,TRBV9,TRBD2,TRBJ2-3,16,TGTGCCAGCAGCGTAGGTGTCGGGGAGGGCGCAGATACGCAGTATTTT,CASSVGVGEGADTQYF
-,TRBV18,-,TRBJ2-5,14,TGTGCCAGCTCACCACAACGACAGGCCGAGACCCAGTACTTC,CASSPQRQAETQYF
-,TRBV5-5,-,TRBJ2-7,16,TGTGCCAGCAGCTTAGATCCCCCCGGGGATGGGGACGAGCAGTACTTC,CASSLDPPGDGDEQYF
-,TRBV9,-,TRBJ2-3,17,TGTGCCAGCAGGGGGTGCGGAGGCTGGGTGATAACAGATACGCAGTATTTT,CASRGCGGWVITDTQYF
-,TRBV10-3,TRBD1,TRBJ2-2,16,TGTGCCATCAGTGCCAGGGACAGGGGGCAGACCGGGGAGCTGTTTTTT,CAISARDRGQTGELFF
-,TRBV5-5,TRBD1,TRBJ2-7,15,TGTGCCAGCAGCTTGGGGAGGGACAGGGCCTACGAGCAGTACTTC,CASSLGRDRAYEQYF
-,TRBV27,TRBD1,TRBJ1-1,17,TGTGCCAGCAGTTTATCGCTCCCCTGGACAGGAAACACTGAAGCTTTCTTT,CASSLSLPWTGNTEAFF
-,TRBV5-6,-,TRBJ1-2,14,TGTGCCAGCAGCTTGGGGTTCTTGGGCTATGGCTACACCTTC,CASSLGFLGYGYTF
-,TRBV7-2,TRBD2,TRBJ2-7,14,TGTGCCAGCAGCAGCGCCGGGGGACTACGGAAGCAGTACTTC,CASSSAGGLRKQYF
-,TRBV5-6,-,TRBJ1-5,16,TGTGCCAGCAGCTTGAGGACACCCGGTTGGAATCAGCCCCAGCATTTT,CASSLRTPGWNQPQHF
once,TRBV5-1,-,TRBJ2-2,12,TGCGCCAGCAGCTTGGCACCCGGGGAGCTGTTTTTT,CASSLAPGELFF
-,TRBV28,-,TRBJ2-3,14,TGTGCCAGCAGTTTGGACCTAAGCACAGATACGCAGTATTTT,CASSLDLSTDTQYF
-,TRBV30,TRBD1,TRBJ1-6,15,TGTGCCTGGAGGTCCTCTACAGGGGGAATGACACCCCTCCACTTT,CAWRSSTGGMTPLHF
once,TRBV7-2,TRBD2,TRBJ2-3,18,TGTGCCAGCAGCCCCCAACCGGGACTAGCGAACCGCGCAGGTACGCAGTATTTT,CASSPQPGLANRAGTQYF
-,TRBV15,-,TRBJ2-4,16,TGTGCCACCAGCGGACGCCAGGAGGGGACCAAAAACATTCAGTACTTC,CATSGRQEGTKNIQYF
-,TRBV11-2,-,TRBJ1-2,13,TGTGCCAGCAGCTTACGTGGCTTCTATGGCTACACCTTC,CASSLRGFYGYTF
-,TRBV5-1,-,TRBJ2-1,13,TGCGCCAGCAGGAACCCTGCGGTATCGGAGCAGTTCTTC,CASRNPAVSEQFF
-,TRBV4-3,-,TRBJ1-1,14,TGCGCCAGCAGTAGGGTGATCGATGGCGCTGAAGCTTTCTTT,CASSRVIDGAEAFF
-,TRBV19,TRBD2,TRBJ2-7,14,TGTGCCAGTAGTATTAGCGGGCCCTCCTACGAGCAGTACTTC,CASSISGPSYEQYF
-,TRBV30,TRBD1,TRBJ1-2,12,TGTGCCTGGACAGGGGGCTACTATGGCTACACCTTC,CAWTGGYYGYTF
-,TRBV5-1,TRBD2,TRBJ2-5,14,TGCGCCAGCAGCTTAACTAGCGGCCAGGAGACCCAGTACTTC,CASSLTSGQETQYF
-,TRBV2,-,TRBJ2-2,14,TGTGCCAGCAGCCTTCAGGGAAAGGGCGGGGAGCTGTTTTTT,CASSLQGKGGELFF
-,TRBV27,TRBD1,TRBJ1-5,16,TGTGCCAGCAGTTCCCGACAGGGGGGGTGGTCTGAGCCCCAGCATTTT,CASSSRQGGWSEPQHF
-,TRBV6-1,-,TRBJ2-1,11,TGTGCCAGCAGTGAAGGCTTTGGGCAGTTCTTC,CASSEGFGQFF
-,TRBV10-3,-,TRBJ1-5,14,TGTGCCATCAGTGACCGACAGGGCAATCAGCCCCAGCATTTT,CAISDRQGNQPQHF
-,TRBV28,-,TRBJ2-1,15,TGTGCCAGCAGTCGCAGGGGCGTCGTGTACAATGAGCAGTTCTTC,CASSRRGVVYNEQFF
-,TRBV12-5,TRBD1,TRBJ2-2,15,TGTGCTAGTGGTCCCGGGACAGGGAGGGCCGGGGAGCTGTTTTTT,CASGPGTGRAGELFF
-,TRBV7-6,-,TRBJ2-3,11,TGTGCCAGCAGGGGCACAGATACGCAGTATTTT,CASRGTDTQYF
-,TRBV7-2,TRBD1,TRBJ2-2,15,TGTGCCAGCAGCTTAAGGGGGCTGAACACCGGGGAGCTGTTTTTT,CASSLRGLNTGELFF
-,TRBV10-1,TRBD2,TRBJ2-7,19,TGCGCCAGCAGTGGCTATCATTTGGGCATAGCGGGAGCCCCAGCCGAGCAGTACTTC,CASSGYHLGIAGAPAEQYF
-,TRBV7-2,TRBD2,TRBJ2-1,15,TGTGCCAGCAGCGCGGGACTAGCGGGAGCCAATGAGCAGTTCTTC,CASSAGLAGANEQFF
-,TRBV5-1,-,TRBJ2-5,14,TGCGCCAGCAGCCGGACCGCGGGGCAAGAGACCCAGTACTTC,CASSRTAGQETQYF
-,TRBV28,-,TRBJ2-2,16,TGTGCCAGCAGTTTATACCCGGGCGCCCGCACCGGGGAGCTGTTTTTT,CASSLYPGARTGELFF